This T cell receptor beta chain is from a study of T cells in localized non-small cell lung cancer. Notes on the study in general: Researchers found a median around 61 of the top 100 tumor clones in adjacent lung. A single tumor region was sequenced, leaving heterogeneity possible.

With regard to this clone: Its antigen is unidentified.

In each case, adjacent lung free of atypia was taken at least 2 cm from the tumor margin. CDR3 length equals 16 residues. Trimming cost V 3 bases and J 2 bases, with 17 bases left between them. CDR1 and CDR2 (germline): SGHNT, YENEEA. Assay: immunoSEQ multiplex PCR; the TCRdb copy retains only in-frame clones and omits some. The sample has 1,500 to 2,000 clones; over 20% are singletons. The sequences come from normal lung tissue next to the tumor, collected before any cancer treatment. The genes are TRBV11-3 and TRBJ2-7; tentative D call: TRBD2 (5 bases). The receptor was derived from a female donor over 55 with stage I squamous cell lung carcinoma. The DNA for the CDR3 is TGTGCCAGCAGCTTGGCGGGCGGATCCCGAACCTACGAGCAGTACTTC. As protein: CASSLAGGSRTYEQYF.